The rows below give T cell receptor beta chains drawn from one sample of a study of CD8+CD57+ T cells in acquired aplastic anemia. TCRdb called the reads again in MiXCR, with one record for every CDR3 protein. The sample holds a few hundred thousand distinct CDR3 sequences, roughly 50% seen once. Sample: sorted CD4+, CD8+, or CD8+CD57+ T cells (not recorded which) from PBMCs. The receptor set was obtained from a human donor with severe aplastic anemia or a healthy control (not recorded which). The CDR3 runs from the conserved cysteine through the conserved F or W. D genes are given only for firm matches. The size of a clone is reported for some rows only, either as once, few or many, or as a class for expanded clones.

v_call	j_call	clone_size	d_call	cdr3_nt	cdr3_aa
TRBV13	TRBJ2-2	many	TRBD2	TGTGCCAGCAGTCTTCCGGGACTAACAACCGGGGAGCTGTTTTTT	CASSLPGLTTGELFF
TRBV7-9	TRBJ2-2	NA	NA	TGTGCCAGCAGCTGGACAGCAAGTTTTTTT	CASSWTASFF
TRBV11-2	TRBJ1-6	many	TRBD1	TGTGCCAGCAGTTTGGGACAGGGTAATTCACCCCTCCACTTT	CASSLGQGNSPLHF
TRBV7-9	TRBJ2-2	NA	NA	TGTGCCAGCAGCTTAGTGGGTGTGCCCGGGGAGCTGTTTTTT	CASSLVGVPGELFF
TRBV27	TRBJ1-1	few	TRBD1	TGTGCCAGCGTCCGACAGGGCTCGAGGAAAGCTTTCTTT	CASVRQGSRKAFF
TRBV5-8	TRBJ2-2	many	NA	TGTGCCAGCAGCTCGGACAGGAACACCGGGGAGCTGTTTTTT	CASSSDRNTGELFF
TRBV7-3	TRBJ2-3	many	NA	TGTGCCAGCAGTCTAAGGGGGGGCACAGATACGCAGTATTTT	CASSLRGGTDTQYF
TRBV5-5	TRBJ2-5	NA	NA	TGTGCCAGCAGCTTGGGGTCACAAGAGACCAAGTACTTC	CASSLGSQETKYF
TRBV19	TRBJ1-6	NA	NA	TGTGCCAGCGGACATCCCTCTGGTGCACCCCTCCACTTT	CASGHPSGAPLHF
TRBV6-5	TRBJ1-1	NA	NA	TGTGCCAGCAGTTACGACCCTAGGACTGAAGCTTTCTTT	CASSYDPRTEAFF
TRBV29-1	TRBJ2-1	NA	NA	TGCAGCTTAGGCGTTAATGAGCAGTTCTTC	CSLGVNEQFF
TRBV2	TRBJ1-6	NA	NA	TGTGCCAGCGAGGGAGGGCAGGTTAGTTCACCCCTCCACTTT	CASEGGQVSSPLHF
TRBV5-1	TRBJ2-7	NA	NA	NA	CASSLVGGGSYEQHF
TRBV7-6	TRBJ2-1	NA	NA	TGTGCCAGCAGCTTAGACGGGGCAGGGACGTACAATGAGCAGTTCTTC	CASSLDGAGTYNEQFF
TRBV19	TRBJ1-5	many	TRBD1	TGTGCCACCAGAGATAACAGGGGTAGCAATCAGCCCCAGCATTTT	CATRDNRGSNQPQHF
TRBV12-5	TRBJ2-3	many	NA	TGTGCTAGTGGTTTGGTACCACTTGGTGATACGCAGTATTTT	CASGLVPLGDTQYF
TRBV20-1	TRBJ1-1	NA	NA	TGCAGTGCTGCCGGAACCCAAGCGACTGAAGCTTTCTTT	CSAAGTQATEAFF
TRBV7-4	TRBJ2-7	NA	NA	TGTGCCAGCAGGAAGGGAGGACACCCGGGGTCTAACTACGAGCAGTACTTC	CASRKGGHPGSNYEQYF
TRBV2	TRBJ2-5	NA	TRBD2	TGTGCCAGCAGTGCGGGACTAGCGGGGAAAGAGACCCAGTACTTC	CASSAGLAGKETQYF
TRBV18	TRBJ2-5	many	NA	TGTGCCAGCTCACCACCATCCAGGATGGAGACCCAGTACTTC	CASSPPSRMETQYF
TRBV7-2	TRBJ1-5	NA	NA	TGTGCCACCAGGGGGCCCCAGCATTTT	CATRGPQHF
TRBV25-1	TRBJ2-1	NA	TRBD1	TGTGCCAGCAGTGCCGGACAGGGAGGATACAATGAGCAGTTCTTC	CASSAGQGGYNEQFF
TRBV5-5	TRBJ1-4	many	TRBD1	TGTGCCAGCTACTTTACTCCCGGGACAGTAAATGAAAAACTGTTTTTT	CASYFTPGTVNEKLFF
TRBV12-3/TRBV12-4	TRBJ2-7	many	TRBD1	TGTGCCAGCAGTTTAGCGTCCGGACAGGGGACCTACGAGCAGTACTTC	CASSLASGQGTYEQYF
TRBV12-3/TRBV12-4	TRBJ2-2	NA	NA	TGTGCCAGCAAGAGAACAGGGAACACCGGGGAGCTGTTTTTT	CASKRTGNTGELFF
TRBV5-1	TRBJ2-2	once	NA	TGCGCCAGCACACAGGGCTCGAACACCGGGGAGCTGTTTTTT	CASTQGSNTGELFF
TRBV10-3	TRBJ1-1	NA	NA	TGTGCCATCAGTACAGGGAGTAGGGCTGAAGCTTTCTTT	CAISTGSRAEAFF
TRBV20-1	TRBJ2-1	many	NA	TGCAGTGCTATGGACTCTTGGGAGTTCTTC	CSAMDSWEFF
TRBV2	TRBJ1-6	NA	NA	TGTGCCAGCAGTCCATCTAACGATTCACCCCTCCACTTT	CASSPSNDSPLHF
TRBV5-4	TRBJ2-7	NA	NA	TGTGCCAGCAGTTTTCGGGACTCCTACTCCTACGAGCAGTACTTC	CASSFRDSYSYEQYF
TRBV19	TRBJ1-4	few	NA	TGTGCCAGTAGTCCTAGAGGAGGATCTAATGAAAAACTGTTTTTT	CASSPRGGSNEKLFF
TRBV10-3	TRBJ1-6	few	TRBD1	TGTGCCATCGGAGCAGCGCGGGACAGCGGACTTCCCCTCCACTTT	CAIGAARDSGLPLHF
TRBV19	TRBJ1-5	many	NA	TGTGCCAAAACGGGCCGAGGGTATCAGCCCCAGCATTTT	CAKTGRGYQPQHF
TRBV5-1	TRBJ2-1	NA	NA	TGCGCCAGCAGCCTTCCGGGGGGCATTCTTCATGAGCAGTTCTTC	CASSLPGGILHEQFF
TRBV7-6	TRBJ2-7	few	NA	TGTGCCAGCAGCGAGGGGGGCGCAGCGCGCTACGAGCAGTACTTC	CASSEGGAARYEQYF
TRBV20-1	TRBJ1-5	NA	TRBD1	TGCAGTGCGAACAGGGGGGGTTCTAATCAGCCCCAGCATTTT	CSANRGGSNQPQHF
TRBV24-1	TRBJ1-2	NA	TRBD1	TGTGCCACCCGGGACAGGGGGCTGGGGGGCTACACCTTC	CATRDRGLGGYTF
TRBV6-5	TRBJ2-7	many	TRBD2	TGTGCCACCTCACCGGGACTAGCACATGTCGAGCAGTACTTC	CATSPGLAHVEQYF
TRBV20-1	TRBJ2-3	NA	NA	TGCAGTGCTAGTTTGAGGGGGGCGAAAGATACGCAGTATTTT	CSASLRGAKDTQYF
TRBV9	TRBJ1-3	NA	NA	TGTGCCAGCAGCCCGGGACGGGGCTCTGGAAACACCATATATTTT	CASSPGRGSGNTIYF
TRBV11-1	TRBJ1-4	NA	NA	TGTGCCAGCAGCGCAGCAGGGTCTACTAATGAAAAACTGTTTTTT	CASSAAGSTNEKLFF
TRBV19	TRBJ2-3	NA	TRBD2	TGTGCCAGTAGCGTTCCAGCGGGGGACACAGATACGCAGTATTTT	CASSVPAGDTDTQYF
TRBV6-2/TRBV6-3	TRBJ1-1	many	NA	TGTGCCAGCAGTACGGGAATGGGGGGGCTGAACACTGAAGCTTTCTTT	CASSTGMGGLNTEAFF
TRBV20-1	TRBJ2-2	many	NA	TGCAGTGCGAGGACGATGGAGGGAATCGGGGAGCTGTTTTTT	CSARTMEGIGELFF
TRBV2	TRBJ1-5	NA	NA	TGTGCCAGCACTCGCGGGAGAGAGCAGCCCCAGCATTTT	CASTRGREQPQHF
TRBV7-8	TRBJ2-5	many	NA	TGTGCCAGCAGCCCCAGGACTCAAGAGACCCAGTACTTC	CASSPRTQETQYF
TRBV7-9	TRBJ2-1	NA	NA	TGCGCCAGCAGCCCTCGAGGTGGAGCCCCCGTCGAGCAGTTCTTC	CASSPRGGAPVEQFF
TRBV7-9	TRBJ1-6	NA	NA	TGTGCCAGCAGCATCGACAGCCTGAATTCACCCCTCCACTTT	CASSIDSLNSPLHF
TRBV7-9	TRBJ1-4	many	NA	TGTGCCAGCAGCCTCCCGGGACGGAATGAAAAACTGTTTTTT	CASSLPGRNEKLFF
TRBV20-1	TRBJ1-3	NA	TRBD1	TGCAGTGCTAGCGACAGGGAGCCCTCTGGAAGCACCATATATTTT	CSASDREPSGSTIYF
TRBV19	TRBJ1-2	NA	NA	TGTGCCAGTAGGGTAACAGGGTCTGACTATGGCTACACCTTC	CASRVTGSDYGYTF
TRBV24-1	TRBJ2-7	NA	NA	TGTGCTAGGGCCCCACTGGGGGGAACTCACGAGCAGTACTTC	CARAPLGGTHEQYF
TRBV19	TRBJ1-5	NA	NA	TGTGCCAGTAGCCAAGGGTTGGGCAATCAGCCCCAGCATTTT	CASSQGLGNQPQHF
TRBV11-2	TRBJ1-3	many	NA	TGTGCCAGCAGCACGAAGGGGGGCTCTGGAAACACCATATATTTT	CASSTKGGSGNTIYF
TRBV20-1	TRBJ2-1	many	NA	TGCAGTGCTAGTTCCCCTAGCGCAAGCTCCTACAATGAGCAGTTCTTC	CSASSPSASSYNEQFF
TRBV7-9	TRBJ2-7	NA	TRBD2	TGTGCCAGCAGCTCCCAGGGAGGGATCTACGAGCAGTACTTC	CASSSQGGIYEQYF
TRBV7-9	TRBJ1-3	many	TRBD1	TGTGCCAGCACCTCCGGGACAGGGAAGTCATTAGGCACCATATATTTT	CASTSGTGKSLGTIYF
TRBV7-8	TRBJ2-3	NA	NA	TGTGCCAGCAGCTCCGTCACAGATACGCAGTATTTT	CASSSVTDTQYF
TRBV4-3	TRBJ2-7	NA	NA	TGCGCCAGCAGCCAAGGCGATAGTCCTTTCTACGAGCAGTACTTC	CASSQGDSPFYEQYF